This T cell receptor (beta chain) stems from a study of OX40 agonist ivuxolimab in advanced cancers. In the study overall: Ivuxolimab was an agonistic, fully human IgG2 monoclonal antibody directed against OX40 (CD134), a costimulatory receptor. The dose-escalation cohort was about 86% male with a mean age of about 58 years, ranging from about 23 to 85. Prior anti-PD-1, anti-PD-L1 or anti-CTLA-4 therapy was permitted, and 40% to 50% of dose-escalation patients had received checkpoint inhibitors. Among the 52 dose-escalation patients, approximately 20 had hepatocellular carcinoma, around 15 melanoma, 9 renal cell carcinoma and 9 head and neck cancer. Three dose-escalation patients achieved partial responses, one with hepatocellular carcinoma and two with cutaneous melanoma. Peripheral TCRbeta sequencing was intended to test whether TCR sequence diversity was altered and clonal T-cell expansion was caused by ivuxolimab. Intravenous ivuxolimab was administered to patients every 2 weeks at six dose levels: 0.01, 0.1, 0.3, 1.5, 3 and 10 mg/kg. The paper reports the monotherapy dose-escalation portion (N of about 50 patients) of the phase I ivuxolimab trial.

Overall study results and their limits: Low levels of normalized T-cell clonal expansion were also seen in some nonresponding patients. In the 0.1-3.0 mg/kg groups, partial responders were among the patients with the lowest normalized peripheral clonal expansion, particularly in CD8+ T cells. On average, CD8+ T cells showed more expanded clones than CD4+ T cells after ivuxolimab. The antigen specificity of the clonally expanded peripheral T cells was not determined. At doses of 0.1 to 3.0 mg/kg, clonal expansion of both CD4+ and CD8+ T cells in blood was seen between baseline and week 6.

Genomic DNA was extracted from sorted cells for sequencing of the TCRbeta CDR3 region. The immunoSEQ Assay was used for sequencing of TCRbeta CDR3 regions. TCRdb's version of the immuneACCESS table is confined to in-frame rearrangements and falls short of the full clone set. An unresolved V gene accounts for under half of the shortfall where checked; the remainder is of unknown origin. This sample holds 7,900 or so clones; about 74% were observed only once. The ten largest clones represent approximately 25% of the sample. Regarding this clone: Its antigen target is currently unknown. Base qualities are not at hand, and no much larger clone is one base apart.

CDR1 and CDR2, looked up from the germline V gene (reference sequence), are SEHNR and FQNEAQ. Counted from cysteine to phenylalanine, this CDR3 has 14 amino acids. Kept here is only the CDR3 DNA, which spans 42 bases and is read in frame from base 1. The trim is 4 bases for V and 6 bases for J, with a gap of 14 bases between the germline ends. The trial excluded patients who had a history of autoimmune disease or were on systemic immunosuppression. Peripheral blood for TCR sequencing was collected from all dose cohorts at baseline, on cycle 4 day 1, and on cycle 7 day 1. Samples came from an open-label, multicenter, first-in-human phase I dose-escalation trial of ivuxolimab. The trial enrolled adults with locally advanced or metastatic head and neck squamous cell, hepatocellular, melanoma or renal cell carcinoma. Before TCR sequencing, CD4+ and CD8+ T cells were separately sorted from peripheral blood.

Sequencing was performed on CD4+ or CD8+ T cells sorted from blood, taken in a trial of the OX40 agonist ivuxolimab. The receptor was derived from an adult with an advanced solid tumor such as melanoma, head and neck, liver or kidney cancer. The receptor chain draws on TRBV7-9 and TRBJ2-3; TRBD2 is a possible D gene, resting on 6 matching bases. The nucleotide sequence reads as follows: TGTGCCAGCAGCTGGGAGCGGGCCCTCGATACGCAGTATTTT. It encodes CASSWERALDTQYF.